This is a list of T cell receptor beta chains from one sample in a study of a mutant IDH1 vaccine in newly diagnosed glioma. Clones were sequenced by immunoSEQ multiplex PCR, and TCRdb holds only the in-frame ones, with some missing. The table records about 56,000 clones, approximately 71% of them present only once. Their antigens are not known. The specimen comprised PBMCs, sampled from a glioma patient whose treatment included an IDH1 peptide vaccine. These receptors were obtained from a man in his fifties or sixties with glioma. Each CDR3 is given without its conserved first and last residue.

len	v_gene	j_gene	CDR3aa
9	TRBV30	TRBJ1-1	AWSVDAEAF
12	TRBV5-6	TRBJ2-3	ASGGTASTDTQY
12	TRBV18	TRBJ2-7	ASSPVGGASEQY
11	TRBV6-6	TRBJ2-7	ASSPGLTYEQY
13	TRBV29-1	TRBJ1-1	SVAYQGLLNTEAF
10	TRBV5-1	TRBJ2-2	ASSLRRGELF
11	TRBV7-9	TRBJ1-1	ASSGQLNTEAF
12	TRBV19	TRBJ1-5	ASNPGGSNQPQH
14	TRBV6-5	TRBJ2-7	ASSYSGSGRSYEQY
13	TRBV2	TRBJ2-7	ASSQKRGSSYEQY
12	TRBV10-2	TRBJ1-5	ASSEWDSNQPQH
13	TRBV10-3	TRBJ1-5	AISDPDRGNKPQH
16	TRBV4-1	TRBJ1-1	ASSHLVGPGGMNTEAF
8	TRBV20-1	TRBJ1-2	SARDYGYT
13	TRBV19	TRBJ2-5	ASSIGRTGRETQY
13	TRBV9	TRBJ2-7	ASSSEGQASYEQY
11	TRBV6-1	TRBJ1-5	ASSRDRNQPQH
16	TRBV5-5	TRBJ1-1	ASSSEGTGTFVNTEAF
18	TRBV11-2	TRBJ2-7	ASSLDRGTSGGPLSYEQY
11	TRBV7-9	TRBJ1-5	ASSFEGWQPQH
11	TRBV6-1	TRBJ2-1	ASSEWGSNEQF
9	TRBV7-2	TRBJ1-6	ASSVGVPLH
11	TRBV25-1	TRBJ2-1	ASQLSRDNEQF
12	TRBV6-4	TRBJ2-2	ASSGTPGTGELF
9	TRBV14	TRBJ2-7	ASSREGEQY
11	TRBV5-1	TRBJ2-7	ASSVGQSYEQY
13	TRBV29-1	TRBJ2-1	SVDLSGGAGNEQF
13	TRBV18	TRBJ2-7	ASSPGGTGTYEQY
12	TRBV7-9	TRBJ2-1	ASNWGGAVNEQF
9	TRBV9	TRBJ2-3	ASSQGDTQY
11	TRBV7-6	TRBJ2-7	ASTPGPSYEQY
13	TRBV7-9	TRBJ1-1	ASSLDYRGGTEAF
13	TRBV5-1	TRBJ1-4	ASSLTGLSNEKLF
13	TRBV6-6	TRBJ1-3	ASSRQESSGNTIY
14	TRBV27	TRBJ2-5	ASSNLPGTGVETQY
11	TRBV6-1	TRBJ2-7	ASSEYGQEKQY
14	TRBV7-8	TRBJ1-2	ASSLGDRGKFYGYT
16	TRBV4-1	TRBJ1-2	ASSQAVTGSLLYYGYT
10	TRBV27	TRBJ2-7	ASSLTGAEQY
13	TRBV5-8	TRBJ1-1	ASKLSPGRGPEAF
13	TRBV28	TRBJ2-2	ASSSGQDRTGELF
14	TRBV25-1	TRBJ2-1	ASRETSGGFYNEQF
13	TRBV30	TRBJ2-5	AWSSKGPGGETQY
15	TRBV25-1	TRBJ2-3	ASSEGAGGGRTDTQY
10	TRBV25-1	TRBJ2-7	ASSEFGNEQY
13	TRBV10-3	TRBJ2-2	AIRGIARDTGELF
14	TRBV9	TRBJ2-5	ASSALVAGRGETQY
12	TRBV27	TRBJ1-2	ASTRGGGSGGYT
13	TRBV2	TRBJ1-5	ASSDSRGSNQPQH
11	TRBV9	TRBJ1-2	ASLSGGAGGYT
13	TRBV9	TRBJ2-7	ASSVGHTTPYEQY
13	TRBV9	TRBJ2-1	ASSRRTGTYNEQF
11	TRBV18	TRBJ2-2	ASSPLKTGELF
15	TRBV5-6	TRBJ2-1	ASSLIRSLLESNEQF
9	TRBV9	TRBJ2-7	ATQGHHEQY
12	TRBV7-8	TRBJ2-1	ASSLGTSDNEQF
13	TRBV5-4	TRBJ2-5	ASSGAGANGETQY
11	TRBV19	TRBJ1-4	ASKPTGVTKLF
13	TRBV11-2	TRBJ2-1	ASSPTGAAGNEQF